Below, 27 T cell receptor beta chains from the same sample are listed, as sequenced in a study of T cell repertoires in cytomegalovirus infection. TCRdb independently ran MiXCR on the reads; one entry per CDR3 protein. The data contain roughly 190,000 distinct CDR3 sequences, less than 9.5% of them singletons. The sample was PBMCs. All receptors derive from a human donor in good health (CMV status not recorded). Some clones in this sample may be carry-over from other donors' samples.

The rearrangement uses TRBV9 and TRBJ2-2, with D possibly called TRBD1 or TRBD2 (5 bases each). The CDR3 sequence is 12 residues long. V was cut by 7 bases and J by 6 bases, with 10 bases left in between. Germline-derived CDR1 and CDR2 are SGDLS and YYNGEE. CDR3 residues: CASEGFAGELFF. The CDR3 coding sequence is TGTGCCAGCGAGGGGTTCGCCGGGGAGCTGTTTTTT.

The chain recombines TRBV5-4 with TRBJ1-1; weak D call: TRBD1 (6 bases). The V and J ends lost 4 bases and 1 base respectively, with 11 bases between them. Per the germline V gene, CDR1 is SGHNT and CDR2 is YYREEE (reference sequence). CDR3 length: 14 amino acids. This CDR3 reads CASSRGGGNTEAFF. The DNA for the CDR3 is TGTGCCAGCAGCCGGGGGGGCGGGAACACTGAAGCTTTCTTT.

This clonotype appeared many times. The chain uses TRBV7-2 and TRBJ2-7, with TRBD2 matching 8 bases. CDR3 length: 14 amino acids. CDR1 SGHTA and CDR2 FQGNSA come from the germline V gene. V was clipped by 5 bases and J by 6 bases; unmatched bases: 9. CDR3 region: CASSASGRFSEQYF. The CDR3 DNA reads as TGTGCCAGCAGCGCCAGCGGGAGATTCTCCGAGCAGTACTTC.

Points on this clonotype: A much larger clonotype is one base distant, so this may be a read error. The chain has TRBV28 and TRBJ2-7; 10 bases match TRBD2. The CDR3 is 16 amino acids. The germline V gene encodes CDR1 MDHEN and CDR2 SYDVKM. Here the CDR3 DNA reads TGTACCAGCAGTCAAACGGGGACTAGCGATACCTACGAGCAGTACTTC. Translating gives CTSSQTGTSDTYEQYF. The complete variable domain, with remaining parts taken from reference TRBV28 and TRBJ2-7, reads DVKVTQSSRYLVKRTGEKVFLECVQDMDHENMFWYRQDPGLGLRLIYFSYDVKMKEKGDIPEGYSVSREKKERFSLILESASTNQTSMYLCTSSQTGTSDTYEQYFGPGTRLTVT.

CDR3 amino acids: CASSRGGISTEAFF. CDR3 DNA: TGTGCCAGTTCGCGGGGTGGGATCAGCACTGAAGCTTTCTTT. V usage is TRBV28 and J usage is TRBJ1-1; D remains ambiguous. The CDR3 runs to 14 residues. V lost 9 bases to trimming and J lost 4 bases, with 18 bases between them. Per germline, CDR1 MDHEN and CDR2 SYDVKM.

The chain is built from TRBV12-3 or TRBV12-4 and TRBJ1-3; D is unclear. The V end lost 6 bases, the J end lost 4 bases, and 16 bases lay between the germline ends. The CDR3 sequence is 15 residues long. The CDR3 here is CASSMDHRGGNTIYF. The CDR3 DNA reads TGTGCCAGCAGCATGGACCATCGAGGGGGAAACACCATATATTTT.

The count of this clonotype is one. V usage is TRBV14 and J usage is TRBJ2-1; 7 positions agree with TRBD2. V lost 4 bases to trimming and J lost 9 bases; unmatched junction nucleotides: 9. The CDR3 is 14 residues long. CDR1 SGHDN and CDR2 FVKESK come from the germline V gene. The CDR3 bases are TGTGCCAGCAGCCGATCGCTAGCGGTTCTTGAGCAGTTCTTC. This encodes CASSRSLAVLEQFF.

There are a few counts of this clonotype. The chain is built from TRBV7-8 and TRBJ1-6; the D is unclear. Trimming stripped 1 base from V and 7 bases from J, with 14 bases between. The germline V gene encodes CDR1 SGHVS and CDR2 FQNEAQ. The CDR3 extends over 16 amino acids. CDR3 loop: CASSLVPGLENSPLHF. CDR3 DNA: TGTGCCAGCAGCTTAGTTCCGGGTTTAGAGAATTCACCCCTCCACTTT.

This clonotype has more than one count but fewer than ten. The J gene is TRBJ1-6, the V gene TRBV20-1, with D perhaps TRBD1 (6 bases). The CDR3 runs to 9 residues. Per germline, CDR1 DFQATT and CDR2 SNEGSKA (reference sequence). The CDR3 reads CSPGADLHF. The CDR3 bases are TGCAGCCCGGGGGCGGACCTACACTTT.

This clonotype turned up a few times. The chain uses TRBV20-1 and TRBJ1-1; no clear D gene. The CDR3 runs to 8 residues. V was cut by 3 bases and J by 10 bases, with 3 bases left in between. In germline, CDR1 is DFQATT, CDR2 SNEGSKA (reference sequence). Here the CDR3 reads CSASAAFF. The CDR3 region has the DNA TGCAGTGCTAGCGCAGCTTTCTTT.

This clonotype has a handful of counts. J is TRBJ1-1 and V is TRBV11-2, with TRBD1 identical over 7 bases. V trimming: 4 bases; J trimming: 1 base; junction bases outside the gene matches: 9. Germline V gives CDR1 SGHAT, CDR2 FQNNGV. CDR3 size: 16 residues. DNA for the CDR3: TGTGCCAGCAGCTCTCGGAGGACAGGAACGAACACTGAAGCTTTCTTT. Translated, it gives CASSSRRTGTNTEAFF.

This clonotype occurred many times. The CDR3 DNA sequence: TGCGCCAGCAGCTTGGGGCAGGGTGCCTTGGTGTTGACCCAGTACTTC. It yields the protein CASSLGQGALVLTQYF. This chain links TRBV5-1 with TRBJ2-5, with TRBD1 as a possible D gene (5 bases). CDR3 length: 16 residues. Germline V gene lookup returns CDR1 SGHRS and CDR2 YFSETQ. V lost 0 bases, J lost 7 bases, and 19 bases lay in between.

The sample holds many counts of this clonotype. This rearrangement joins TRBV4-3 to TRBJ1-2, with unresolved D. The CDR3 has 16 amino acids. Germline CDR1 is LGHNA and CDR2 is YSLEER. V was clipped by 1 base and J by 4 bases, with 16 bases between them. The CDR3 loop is CASSQVGRGDFYGYTF. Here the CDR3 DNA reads TGCGCCAGCAGCCAAGTTGGTCGAGGAGACTTCTATGGCTACACCTTC.

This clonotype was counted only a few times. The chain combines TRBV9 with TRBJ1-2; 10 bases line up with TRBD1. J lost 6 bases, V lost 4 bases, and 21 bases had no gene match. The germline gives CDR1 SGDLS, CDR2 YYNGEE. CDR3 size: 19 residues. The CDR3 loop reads CASSTNYPGQGLSPHGYTF. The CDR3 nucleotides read TGTGCCAGCAGCACCAACTACCCGGGACAGGGGCTAAGCCCACATGGCTACACCTTC.

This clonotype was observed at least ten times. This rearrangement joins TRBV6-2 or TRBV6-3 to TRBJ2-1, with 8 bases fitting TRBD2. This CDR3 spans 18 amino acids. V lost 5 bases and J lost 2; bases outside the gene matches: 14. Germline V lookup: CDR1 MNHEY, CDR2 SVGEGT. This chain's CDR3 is CASSPMFRSGGPYNEQFF. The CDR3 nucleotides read TGTGCCAGCAGTCCAATGTTCCGGAGCGGGGGACCCTACAATGAGCAGTTCTTC.

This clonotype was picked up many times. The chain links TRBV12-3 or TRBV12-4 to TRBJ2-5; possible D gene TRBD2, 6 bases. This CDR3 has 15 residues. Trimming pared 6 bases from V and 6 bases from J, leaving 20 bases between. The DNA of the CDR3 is TGTGCCAGCAGCGAAAATACGCCGGGGGTCCAGACCCAGTACTTC. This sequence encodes CASSENTPGVQTQYF.

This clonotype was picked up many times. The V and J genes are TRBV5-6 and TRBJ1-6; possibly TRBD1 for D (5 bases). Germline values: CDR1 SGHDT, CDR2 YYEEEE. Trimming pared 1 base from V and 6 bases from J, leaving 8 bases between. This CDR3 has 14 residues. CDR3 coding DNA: TGTGCCAGCAGCTTGATAAGGGGTAATTCACCCCTCCACTTT. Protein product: CASSLIRGNSPLHF.

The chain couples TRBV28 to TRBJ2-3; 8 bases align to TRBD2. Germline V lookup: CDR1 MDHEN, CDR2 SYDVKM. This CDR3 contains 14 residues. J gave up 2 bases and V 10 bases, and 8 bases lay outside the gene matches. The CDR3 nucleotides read TGTGCCACCAGGGGAGCGGGGGCCACAGATACGCAGTATTTT. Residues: CATRGAGATDTQYF.

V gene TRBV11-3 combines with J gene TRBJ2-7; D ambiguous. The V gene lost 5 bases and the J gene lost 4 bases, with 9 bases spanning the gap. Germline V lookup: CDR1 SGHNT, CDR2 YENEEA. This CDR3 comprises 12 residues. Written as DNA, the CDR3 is TGTGCCAGCAGCAAACCAAAGTACGAGCAGTACTTC. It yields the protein CASSKPKYEQYF.

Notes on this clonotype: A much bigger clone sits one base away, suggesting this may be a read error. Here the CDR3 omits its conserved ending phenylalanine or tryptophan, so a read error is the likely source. The CDR3 nucleotides read TGTGCCAGCAGCCCCGTAATTTGGGATACGCAGTATTCT. This gives the protein CASSPVIWDTQYS. The chain recombines TRBV7-6 with TRBJ2-3; D is undetermined. With 5 bases removed from V and 6 bases from J, the gap between germline ends came to 12 bases. This CDR3 is 13 amino acids long. Germline V gene sequence: CDR1 SGHVS, CDR2 FNYEAQ.

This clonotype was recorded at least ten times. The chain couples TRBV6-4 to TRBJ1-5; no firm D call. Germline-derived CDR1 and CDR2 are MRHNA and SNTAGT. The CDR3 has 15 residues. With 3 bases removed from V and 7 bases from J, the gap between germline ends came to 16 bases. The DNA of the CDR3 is TGTGCCAGCAGTGATCCTAGGAAGGGTAGACAGCCCCAGCATTTT. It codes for CASSDPRKGRQPQHF.

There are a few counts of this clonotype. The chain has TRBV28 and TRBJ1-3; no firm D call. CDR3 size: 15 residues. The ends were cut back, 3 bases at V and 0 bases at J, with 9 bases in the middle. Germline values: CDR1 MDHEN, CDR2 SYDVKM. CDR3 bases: TGTGCCAGCAGTTTGCCAGGCTCCTCTGGAAACACCATATATTTT. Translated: CASSLPGSSGNTIYF.

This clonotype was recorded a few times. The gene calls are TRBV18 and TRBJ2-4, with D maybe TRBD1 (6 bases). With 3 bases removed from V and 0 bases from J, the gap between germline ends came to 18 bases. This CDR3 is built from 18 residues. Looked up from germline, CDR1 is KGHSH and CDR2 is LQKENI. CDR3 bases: TGTGCCAGCTCACCCCCCGGGTTGAGGACAGTAGCCAAAAACATTCAGTACTTC. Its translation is CASSPPGLRTVAKNIQYF.

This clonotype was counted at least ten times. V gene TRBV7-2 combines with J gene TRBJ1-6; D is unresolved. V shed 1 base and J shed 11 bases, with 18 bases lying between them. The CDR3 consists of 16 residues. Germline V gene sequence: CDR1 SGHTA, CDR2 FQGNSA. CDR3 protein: CASSLGADRQIAPLHF. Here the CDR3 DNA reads TGTGCCAGCAGCTTAGGGGCCGATAGGCAAATTGCACCCCTCCACTTT.

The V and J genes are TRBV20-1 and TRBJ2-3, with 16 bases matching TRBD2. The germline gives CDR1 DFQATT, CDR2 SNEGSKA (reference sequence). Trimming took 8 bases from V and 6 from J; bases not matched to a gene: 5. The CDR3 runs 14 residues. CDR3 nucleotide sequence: TGCAGTACCGGGACTAGCGGGAGGGCGGATACGCAGTATTTT. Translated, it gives CSTGTSGRADTQYF.

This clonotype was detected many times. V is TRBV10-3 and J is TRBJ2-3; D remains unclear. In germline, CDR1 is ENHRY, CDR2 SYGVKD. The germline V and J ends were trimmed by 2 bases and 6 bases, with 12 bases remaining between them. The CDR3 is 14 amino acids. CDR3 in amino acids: CAISEPNVGDTQYF. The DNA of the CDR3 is TGTGCCATCAGTGAGCCCAACGTGGGGGATACGCAGTATTTT.

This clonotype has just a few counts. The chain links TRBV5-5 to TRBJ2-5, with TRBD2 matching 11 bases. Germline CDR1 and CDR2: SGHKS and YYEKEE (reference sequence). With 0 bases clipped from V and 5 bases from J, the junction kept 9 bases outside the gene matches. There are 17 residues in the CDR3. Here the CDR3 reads CASSLALAGGPVETQYF. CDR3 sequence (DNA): TGTGCCAGCAGCTTGGCCCTAGCGGGAGGCCCCGTTGAGACCCAGTACTTC. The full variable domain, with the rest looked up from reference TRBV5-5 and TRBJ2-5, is DAGVTQSPTHLIKTRGQQVTLRCSPISGHKSVSWYQQVLGQGPQFIFQYYEKEERGRGNFPDRFSARQFPNYSSELNVNALLLGDSALYLCASSLALAGGPVETQYFGPGTRLLVL.